This entry concerns a single T cell receptor beta chain. The target antigen is unknown. 5'RACE template switching produced TCR cDNA carrying a universal primer site and UMIs. TCRdb used MiXCR to reprocess the 5' RACE reads, holding one entry per CDR3 protein. The data show 320,000 or so distinct CDR3 sequences, less than 9.5% seen once. The data originate from a study of T cells after yellow fever vaccination. For the study at large: Fractions with few cells were prepared using SMART-Seq v4 Ultra Low Input. Study-level results: A large majority of primary-vaccination clones showed up again after the booster (roughly 96% CD4, around 90% CD8).

V was shortened by 0 bases and J by 4 bases, with 18 bases between the two germline ends. Germline V gene data show CDR1 as DFQATT and CDR2 as SNEGSKA (reference sequence). CDR3 size: 16 residues. The material was PBMCs, obtained approximately 47 days after the first yellow fever vaccination. The chain links TRBV20-1 to TRBJ1-1; a possible D gene is TRBD1 (5 bases). This clonotype was sampled from a man aged 18-30 years who received the YFV17D yellow fever vaccine. CDR3 loop: CSARDTRAGGVTEAFF. The CDR3 coding sequence is TGCAGTGCTAGAGATACGCGTGCCGGGGGGGTCACTGAAGCTTTCTTT.